Below, 22 T cell receptor beta chains from the same sample are listed, as sequenced in a study of beta chain features in type 1 diabetes. Expressed TCRB transcripts were sequenced after all isolated RNA was converted to cDNA. Sequencing used immunoSEQ multiplex PCR; TCRdb keeps in-frame clones, though not all of them. This sample has fewer than 350,000 clones, with approximately 16% found just once. Their antigen targets remain unknown. Study-wide results and caveats: A moderate, significant TCRB CDR3 shortening appeared in type 1 diabetes across four CD4+ subsets.

The source material was naive CD4+ T cells from blood. The receptors were sampled from a man aged 18 to 29 with type 1 diabetes.

This clone showed up just a few times. In DNA, the CDR3 is TGTGCCAGCAGCCGTGCCGGGGCAGGGGAAGAGCAGTACTTC. As protein: CASSRAGAGEEQYF. The V gene is TRBV7-9, the J gene TRBJ2-7; perhaps TRBD1 as D (6 bases). Germline CDR1 SEHNR, CDR2 FQNEAQ (reference sequence). The CDR3 covers 14 residues. Trimming shortened V by 5 bases and J by 7 bases, and 18 bases separated the two germline ends.

The table lists this clone with a few counts. The rearrangement links TRBV30 to TRBJ1-3; D call uncertain. Deletions cut 3 bases from V and 0 bases from J, with 9 bases between. CDR1 and CDR2 from the germline V gene are GTSNPN and SVGIG (reference sequence). The CDR3 runs to 14 residues. The CDR3 protein is CAWRVTSSGNTIYF. The CDR3 DNA reads TGTGCCTGGAGAGTTACGAGCTCTGGAAACACCATATATTTT.

The chain carries TRBV19 and TRBJ2-1; weak D call: TRBD2 (5 bases). Looked up from germline, CDR1 is LNHDA and CDR2 is SQIVND (reference sequence). V was clipped by 4 bases and J by 3 bases, with 10 bases between them. The CDR3 extends over 14 amino acids. CDR3 loop: CASSSERSYNEQFF. DNA for the CDR3: TGTGCCAGTAGTAGCGAGCGGAGCTACAATGAGCAGTTCTTC.

The chain combines TRBV7-9 with TRBJ2-1; TRBD2 is a possible D gene (5 bases). Germline V gene data show CDR1 as SEHNR and CDR2 as FQNEAQ (reference sequence). Trimming removed 1 base at V and 6 bases at J, with 13 bases between. The CDR3 covers 15 residues. The DNA of the CDR3 is TGTGCCAGCAGCTTAGTAACCGGGGTTGGCAATGAGCAGTTCTTC. This encodes CASSLVTGVGNEQFF.

The chain recombines TRBV18 with TRBJ1-2, with D perhaps TRBD1 (6 bases). Germline values: CDR1 KGHSH, CDR2 LQKENI. CDR3 length: 16 residues. V was clipped by 3 bases and J by 2 bases, with 16 bases between them. CDR3 protein: CASSPVGHGINYGYTF. The CDR3, as DNA: TGTGCCAGCTCACCGGTGGGACACGGCATCAACTATGGCTACACCTTC. Based on the CDR3 plus reference TRBV18 and TRBJ1-2, the full variable domain is NAGVMQNPRHLVRRRGQEARLRCSPMKGHSHVYWYRQLPEEGLKFMVYLQKENIIDESGMPKERFSAEFPKEGPSILRIQQVVRGDSAAYFCASSPVGHGINYGYTFGSGTRLTVV.

The J gene is TRBJ2-7, the V gene TRBV27; 7 bases map to TRBD1. V shed 4 bases, J shed 3 bases, and the junction held 9 bases outside the gene matches. The CDR3 runs to 15 residues. CDR1 and CDR2 from the germline V gene are MNHEY and SMNVEV (reference sequence). The CDR3 coding sequence is TGTGCCAGCAGTTCGAGGACAGGTACGCGCTACGAGCAGTACTTC. Translated: CASSSRTGTRYEQYF.

This clone was recorded a few times. J is TRBJ2-5 and V is TRBV30, with D perhaps TRBD2 (5 bases). Trimming pared 5 bases from V and 5 bases from J, leaving 15 bases between. CDR1 is GTSNPN and CDR2 is SVGIG in the germline V gene (reference sequence). The CDR3 totals 13 residues. CDR3 coding DNA: TGTGCCTGGTCCACTAGAGGCCGGGAGACCCAGTACTTC. This gives the protein CAWSTRGRETQYF.

This clone appeared a few times. The V call is TRBV18, the J call TRBJ2-7; D might be TRBD2 (6 bases). CDR1 is KGHSH, CDR2 LQKENI, per germline. CDR3 length equals 15 residues. Trimming pared 1 base from V and 0 bases from J, leaving 10 bases between. The CDR3 coding sequence is TGTGCCAGCTCACCACTGGAGGGGAGCTCCTACGAGCAGTACTTC. It translates to CASSPLEGSSYEQYF.

V and J are TRBV11-2 and TRBJ2-1; 8 bases match TRBD2. The CDR3 spans 17 residues. In germline, CDR1 is SGHAT, CDR2 FQNNGV. After removal of 5 bases from V and 8 bases from J, the junction contained 17 bases not matched to a gene. CDR3 nucleotide sequence: TGTGCCAGCAGCAGGGACTACCAGCGGGAGTGGGACCATGAGCAGTTCTTC. Its protein is CASSRDYQREWDHEQFF. The variable domain in full, with the rest retrieved from reference TRBV11-2 and TRBJ2-1, is EAGVAQSPRYKIIEKRQSVAFWCNPISGHATLYWYQQILGQGPKLLIQFQNNGVVDDSQLPKDRFSAERLKGVDSTLKIQPAKLEDSAVYLCASSRDYQREWDHEQFFGPGTRLTVL.

The chain is built from TRBV10-3 and TRBJ1-2, with 11 nucleotides matching TRBD1. The CDR3 has 14 amino acids. CDR1 is ENHRY, CDR2 SYGVKD, per germline. J gave up 6 bases and V 5 bases, and 5 bases lay outside the gene matches. CDR3 DNA: TGTGCCATCAGTCCGGGACAGGGGGAGAATGGCTACACCTTC. Protein: CAISPGQGENGYTF.

The table lists this clone with a few counts. The chain carries TRBV5-6 and TRBJ2-1; no clear D. CDR3 length: 11 residues. Germline V lookup: CDR1 SGHDT, CDR2 YYEEEE. The V end lost 1 base, the J end lost 10 bases, and 6 bases lay between the germline ends. The CDR3 region is CASSLRREQFF. In DNA, the CDR3 is TGTGCCAGCAGCTTGAGGCGGGAGCAGTTCTTC.

This chain links TRBV19 with TRBJ2-7; tentatively, D is TRBD1 (6 bases). This CDR3 has 13 residues. Between the trimmed V and J ends, which lost 3 bases and 8 bases, there was a span of 14 bases. Germline values: CDR1 LNHDA, CDR2 SQIVND (reference sequence). Written as DNA, the CDR3 is TGTGCCAGTAGTATTCGAAACAGGGACCAGCAGTACTTC. The encoded protein is CASSIRNRDQQYF.

The chain links TRBV30 to TRBJ1-2; unclear D gene. In germline, CDR1 is GTSNPN, CDR2 SVGIG (reference sequence). The CDR3 is 13 residues long. The ends were cut back, 2 bases at V and 1 base at J, with 8 bases in the middle. CDR3 nucleotides: TGTGCCTGGAGTTCACAGATTAACTATGGCTACACCTTC. The encoded protein is CAWSSQINYGYTF.

On this clone: One junction end disagrees with the germline gene, perhaps due to a read error. V gene TRBV5-6 combines with J gene TRBJ2-1, with 7 bases fitting TRBD2. The CDR3 is made up of 16 amino acids. Germline CDR1 is SGHDT and CDR2 is YYEEEE. CDR3 residues: CASSFTGGSVYNEQFF. CDR3 DNA sequence: TGTGCTAGCAGCTTTACGGGAGGATCAGTCTACAATGAGCAGTTCTTC.

This CDR3 reads CASSLEWGERSQFF. The CDR3 nucleotides read TGCGCCAGCAGCTTGGAATGGGGGGAAAGATCGCAGTTCTTC. This chain joins TRBV5-1 and TRBJ2-1; maybe TRBD2 (6 bases). The CDR3 spans 14 residues. CDR1 is SGHRS, CDR2 YFSETQ, per germline. The germline V and J ends were trimmed by 0 bases and 12 bases, with 16 bases remaining between them.

The DNA of the CDR3 is TGTGCCAGCAGCGGACAGGTCACCCGCGAGCAGTACTTC. It codes for CASSGQVTREQYF. This chain uses TRBV6-1 with TRBJ2-7, with 7 bases matching TRBD1. After removal of 6 bases from V and 6 bases from J, the junction contained 8 bases not matched to a gene. The CDR3 is 13 amino acids. The germline V gene has CDR1 MNHNS and CDR2 SASEGT.

This clone was observed once. Here the CDR3 reads CASSLVKQETQYF. CDR3 DNA sequence: TGTGCCAGCAGCTTAGTCAAACAAGAGACCCAGTACTTC. The chain links TRBV7-2 to TRBJ2-5, with no clear D. The CDR3 sequence is 13 residues long. Germline V gene sequence: CDR1 SGHTA, CDR2 FQGNSA. V lost 1 base to trimming and J lost 2 bases, with 5 bases between them.

Concerning this clone: The junction and the germline gene differ at one end; a read error may be behind it. The chain combines TRBV4-3 with TRBJ1-1; D remains unclear. Germline assignment: CDR1 LGHNA and CDR2 YSLEER. This CDR3 contains 13 residues. DNA of the CDR3: TGCGCCAGCAGCCAAGAAAGAGCGTGGGAGCACCTCTTT. The encoded protein is CASSQERAWEHLF.

The chain is built from TRBV15 and TRBJ2-7; weak D call: TRBD1 (6 bases). Germline CDR1 reads LNHNV; CDR2 reads YYDKDF (reference sequence). Deletions cut 3 bases from V and 7 bases from J, with 22 bases between. This CDR3 comprises 16 residues. The CDR3 loop reads CATSRAPGTLLSEQYF. The CDR3 DNA reads as TGTGCCACCAGCAGGGCTCCCGGGACACTCCTCTCTGAGCAGTACTTC.

The V and J genes are TRBV28 and TRBJ2-1; possible D gene TRBD2, 5 bases. This CDR3 comprises 12 residues. The V end lost 6 bases, the J end lost 9 bases, and 12 bases lay between the germline ends. Germline-derived CDR1 and CDR2 are MDHEN and SYDVKM. This CDR3 is CASRRGRGEQFF. CDR3 in DNA: TGTGCCAGCAGGCGAGGTCGGGGTGAGCAGTTCTTC.

The rearrangement uses TRBV6-6 and TRBJ1-2, with TRBD1 identical over 9 bases. The germline V gene has CDR1 MNHNY and CDR2 SVGAGI (reference sequence). The CDR3 has 14 amino acids. V shed 2 bases and J 7 bases; nucleotides not matched to a gene: 5. The CDR3 sequence: CASSYPDRGVGYTF. The CDR3 DNA reads TGTGCCAGCAGTTACCCGGACAGGGGTGTTGGCTACACCTTC.

This clone turned up a few times. The V and J genes are TRBV28 and TRBJ1-5, with D perhaps matching TRBD1 (5 bases). Between the trimmed V and J ends, which lost 7 bases and 2 bases, there was a span of 9 bases. Germline V gene lookup returns CDR1 MDHEN and CDR2 SYDVKM. There are 13 residues in the CDR3. As DNA, the CDR3 is TGTGCCAGCACAGGGAAGGGCAATCAGCCCCAGCATTTT. It translates to CASTGKGNQPQHF.